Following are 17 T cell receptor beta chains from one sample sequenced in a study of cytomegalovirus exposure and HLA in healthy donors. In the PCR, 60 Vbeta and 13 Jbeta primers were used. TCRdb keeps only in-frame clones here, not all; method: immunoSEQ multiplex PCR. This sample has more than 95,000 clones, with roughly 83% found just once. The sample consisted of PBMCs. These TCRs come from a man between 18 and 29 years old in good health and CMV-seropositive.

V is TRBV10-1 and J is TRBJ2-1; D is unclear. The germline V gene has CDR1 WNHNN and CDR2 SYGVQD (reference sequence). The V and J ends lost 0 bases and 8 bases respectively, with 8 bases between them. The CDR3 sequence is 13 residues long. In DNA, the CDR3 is TGCGCCAGCAGTGAGTCGATAGTCCATGAGCAGTTCTTC. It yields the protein CASSESIVHEQFF.

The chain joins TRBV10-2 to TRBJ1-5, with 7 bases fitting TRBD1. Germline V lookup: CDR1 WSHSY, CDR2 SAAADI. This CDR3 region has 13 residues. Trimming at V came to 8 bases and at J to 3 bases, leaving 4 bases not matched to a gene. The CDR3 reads CASADRVNQPQHF. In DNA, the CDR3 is TGCGCCAGCGCCGACAGGGTCAATCAGCCCCAGCATTTT.

CDR3 residues: CASSGGDGGNTIYF. The CDR3 DNA follows: TGTGCCAGCAGCGGCGGGGACGGTGGAAACACCATATATTTT. The rearrangement uses TRBV9 and TRBJ1-3, with D possibly being TRBD1 (5 bases). The CDR3 covers 14 residues. The V gene's germline CDR1 is SGDLS and CDR2 YYNGEE. Trimming took off 3 bases at V and 3 bases at J, with 10 bases between the two ends.

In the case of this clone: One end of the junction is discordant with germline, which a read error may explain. The CDR3 DNA sequence: TGTTCCAGCAGTTCAGGGGTCCACGAGCAGTACTTC. Translating gives CSSSSGVHEQYF. The chain is built from TRBV7-9 and TRBJ2-7, with a weak D call TRBD1 (6 bases). CDR1 and CDR2 (germline): SEHNR, FQNEAQ (reference sequence). CDR3 length equals 12 residues.

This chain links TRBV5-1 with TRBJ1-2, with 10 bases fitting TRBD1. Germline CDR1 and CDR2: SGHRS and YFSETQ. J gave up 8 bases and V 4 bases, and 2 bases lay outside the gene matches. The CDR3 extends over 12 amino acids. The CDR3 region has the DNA TGCGCCAGCAGCCCGACAGGGGGCGGCTACACCTTC. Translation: CASSPTGGGYTF.

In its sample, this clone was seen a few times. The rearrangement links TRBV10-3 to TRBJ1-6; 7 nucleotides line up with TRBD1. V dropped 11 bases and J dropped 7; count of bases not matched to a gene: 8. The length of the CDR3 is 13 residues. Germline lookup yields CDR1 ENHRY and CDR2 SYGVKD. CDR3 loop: CAVSPGQNSPLHF. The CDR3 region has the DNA TGTGCCGTAAGCCCGGGACAGAATTCACCCCTCCACTTT.

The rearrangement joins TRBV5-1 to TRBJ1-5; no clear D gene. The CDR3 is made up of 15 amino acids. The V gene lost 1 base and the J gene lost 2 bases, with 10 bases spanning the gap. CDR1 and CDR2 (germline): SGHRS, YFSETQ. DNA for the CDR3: TGCGCCAGCAGCTTGAACGGGTACCGCAATCAGCCCCAGCATTTT. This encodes CASSLNGYRNQPQHF.

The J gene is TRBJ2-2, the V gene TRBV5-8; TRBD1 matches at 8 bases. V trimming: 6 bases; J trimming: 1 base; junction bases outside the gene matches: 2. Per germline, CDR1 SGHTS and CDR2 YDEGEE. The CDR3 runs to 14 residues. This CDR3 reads CASIGQGNTGELFF. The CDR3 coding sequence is TGTGCCAGCATCGGACAGGGGAACACCGGGGAGCTGTTTTTT.

CDR3 nucleotides: TGTGCCAGCGAACAAGAGGCCTCTGGGGCCAACGTCCTGACTTTC. As protein: CASEQEASGANVLTF. V gene TRBV2 combines with J gene TRBJ2-6; unclear D gene. V was trimmed by 8 bases and J by 0 bases, leaving 11 bases between them. This CDR3 spans 15 amino acids. Germline lookup yields CDR1 SNHLY and CDR2 FYNNEI.

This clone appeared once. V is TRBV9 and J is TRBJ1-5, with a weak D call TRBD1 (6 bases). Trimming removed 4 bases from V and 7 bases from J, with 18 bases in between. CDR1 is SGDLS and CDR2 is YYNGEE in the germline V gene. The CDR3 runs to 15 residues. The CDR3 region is CASSLQGIRGQPQHF. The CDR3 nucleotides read TGTGCCAGCAGCCTTCAGGGGATACGGGGCCAGCCCCAGCATTTT.

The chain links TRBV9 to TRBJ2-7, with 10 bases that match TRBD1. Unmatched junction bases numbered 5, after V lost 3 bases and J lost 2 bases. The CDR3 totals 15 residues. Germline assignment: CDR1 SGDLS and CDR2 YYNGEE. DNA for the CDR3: TGTGCCAGCAGCGCCGGGACAGGGGTCCCCTACGAGCAGTACTTC. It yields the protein CASSAGTGVPYEQYF.

The CDR3 sequence: CASSDEGTGRYEQYF. In nucleotides, the CDR3 is TGCGCCAGCAGTGATGAGGGGACAGGGAGATACGAGCAGTACTTC. The V and J genes are TRBV10-1 and TRBJ2-7; 9 bases line up with TRBD1. This CDR3 region has 15 residues. Looked up from germline, CDR1 is WNHNN and CDR2 is SYGVQD (reference sequence). V gave up 3 bases and J gave up 4 bases; unmatched junction bases: 7.

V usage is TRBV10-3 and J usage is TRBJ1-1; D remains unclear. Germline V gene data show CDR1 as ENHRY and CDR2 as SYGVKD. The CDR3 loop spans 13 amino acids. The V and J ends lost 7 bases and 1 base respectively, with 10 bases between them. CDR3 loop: CAITQARNTEAFF. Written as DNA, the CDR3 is TGTGCCATCACCCAGGCCCGGAACACTGAAGCTTTCTTT.

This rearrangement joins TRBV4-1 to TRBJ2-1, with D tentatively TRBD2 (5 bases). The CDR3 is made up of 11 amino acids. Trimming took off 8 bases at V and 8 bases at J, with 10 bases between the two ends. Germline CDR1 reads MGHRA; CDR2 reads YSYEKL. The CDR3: CASHEGDEQFF. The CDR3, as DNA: TGCGCCAGCCACGAGGGAGATGAGCAGTTCTTC.

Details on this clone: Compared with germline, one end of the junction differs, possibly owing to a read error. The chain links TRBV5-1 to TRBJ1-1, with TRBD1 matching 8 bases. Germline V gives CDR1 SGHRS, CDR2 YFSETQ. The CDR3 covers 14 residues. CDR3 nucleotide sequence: TGCGCCAGCAGCTCACAGGGGGGGAACACTGAAGATTTCTTT. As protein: CASSSQGGNTEDFF.

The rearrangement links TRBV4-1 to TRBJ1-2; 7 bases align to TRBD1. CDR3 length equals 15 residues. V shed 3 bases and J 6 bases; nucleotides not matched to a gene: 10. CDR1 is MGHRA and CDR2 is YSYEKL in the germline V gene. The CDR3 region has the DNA TGCGCCAGCAGCCAGGAAGAGGGGGCGCGGGATGGCTACACCTTC. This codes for CASSQEEGARDGYTF.

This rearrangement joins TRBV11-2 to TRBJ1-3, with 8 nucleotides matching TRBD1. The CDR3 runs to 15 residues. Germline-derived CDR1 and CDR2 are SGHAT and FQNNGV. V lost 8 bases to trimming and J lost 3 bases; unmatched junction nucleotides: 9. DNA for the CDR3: TGTGCCAGCTTTAGTCTCGGACAGGGTGGAAACACCATATATTTT. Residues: CASFSLGQGGNTIYF.